This T cell receptor (beta chain) was sequenced in a study of T-cell reconstitution after alpha-beta-depleted transplantation in children. This clonotype was recorded many times. It was with unique molecular identifiers that the TCRbeta library was prepared. TCRdb called the PCR reads again in MiXCR, with one record for every CDR3 protein. Of fewer than 130,000 distinct CDR3 sequences listed, approximately 10% are singletons. The sample was PBMCs from the stem cell graft donor, taken from the stem cell graft. This TCR was recovered from a human donor who donated a stem cell graft to a child with acute lymphoblastic leukemia.

The CDR3 here is CASSSQVGRTEAFF. In nucleotides, the CDR3 is TGTGCCAGCAGCTCCCAGGTTGGGCGCACTGAAGCTTTCTTT. The V and J genes are TRBV9 and TRBJ1-1; D is undetermined. This CDR3 is 14 amino acids long. The V gene's germline CDR1 is SGDLS and CDR2 YYNGEE. V lost 4 bases and J lost 4, with 14 bases in between.